Given below is one T cell receptor (beta chain) in context. The data belong to a study of blood T cell repertoires in COVID-19. Participants were aged roughly 18 to 89 years, lived in around 25 US areas, and enrolled virtually. Researchers sorted participants into cohorts using their self-reported clinical history. The CDR3 sequence is 14 residues long. Trimming removed 3 bases at V and 3 bases at J, with 12 bases between. Germline CDR1 is PRHDT and CDR2 is FYEKMQ (reference sequence). Assay: immunoSEQ multiplex PCR; the TCRdb copy retains only in-frame clones and omits some. Altogether some 260,000 clones are present, around 84% being singletons, with the ten largest covering approximately 1.7%.

V gene TRBV13 combines with J gene TRBJ2-7, with D hard to call. The source of this sequence is a man in his forties who had recovered from COVID-19. Sample: PBMCs or T cells enriched from blood (not recorded which). The CDR3 nucleotides are TGTGCCAGCAGCTTCGAGAGGCTTGACTACGAGCAGTACTTC. This encodes CASSFERLDYEQYF.